The 24 T cell receptor delta chains listed next were all sequenced from one sample in a study of gamma-delta T cells after stem cell transplantation. TCRdb re-called the RT-PCR reads with CATT. Found here are thousands of delta-chain clones, about 5% of them singletons; the top ten hold 10% to 12%. The sample comprised gamma-delta T cells. The receptors were gathered from a human donor. It is not recorded whose cells these are; they may come from a transplant donor.

There are a few counts of this clone. J is TRDJ1 and V is TRDV1; TRDD3 matches at 12 bases. The CDR3 has 25 amino acids. Unmatched junction bases numbered 30, after V lost 4 bases and J lost 0 bases. The V gene's germline CDR1 is TSWWSYY and CDR2 QGS. The CDR3 DNA reads as TGTGCTCTTGGGGCATTCTCTAGACACCTCAGTACTGGGGGATACACCAAGACCTACACCGATAAACTCATCTTT. Protein product: CALGAFSRHLSTGGYTKTYTDKLIF.

This clone was observed a handful of times. The rearrangement joins TRDV1 to TRDJ3, with 11 bases fitting TRDD3. V gave up 5 bases and J gave up 1 base; unmatched junction bases: 25. Germline CDR1 TSWWSYY, CDR2 QGS. CDR3 length: 25 amino acids. CDR3 sequence reads: CALGPTDSYGPGGYSVSWDTRQMFF. The CDR3 DNA reads as TGTGCTCTTGGGCCAACTGATTCCTACGGGCCTGGGGGATACTCCGTGTCCTGGGACACCCGACAGATGTTTTTC.

This sequence joins TRDV2 and TRDJ4, with TRDD3 matching 7 bases. The CDR3 has 18 residues. The germline V gene encodes CDR1 GEAIGNYY and CDR2 EKD. V was pared by 3 bases and J by 3 bases, with 21 bases of the junction left unmatched. The CDR3 bases are TGTGCCTGTGACTCCCTTCGGAGCTTTATGGGGGACCATGGACCCCTGATCTTT. It translates to CACDSLRSFMGDHGPLIF.

This clone occurred a few times. This DNA translates differently at residue 12 from the TCRdb protein, which is that of a much larger clone; a read error is likely, and the protein shown is the DNA's own translation. The chain uses TRDV2 and TRDJ1, with a possible D match to TRDD3 (6 bases). The CDR3 is 17 residues long. From germline, CDR1 is GEAIGNYY and CDR2 EKD. V lost 2 bases, J lost 4 bases, and 22 bases lay in between. CDR3 residues: CACDMVATVKGIDKLIF. CDR3 sequence (DNA): TGTGCCTGTGACATGGTGGCAACAGTAAAGGGGATCGATAAACTCATCTTT.

Concerning this clone itself: A much larger clone lies a single base off, so this may be a read error. Other DNA sequences within the sample encode an identical CDR3. The V and J genes are TRDV2 and TRDJ1; 7 bases agree with TRDD3. This CDR3 contains 15 residues. The junction had 10 bases not matched to a gene; V was cut back by 7 bases and J by 0 bases. Germline loops: CDR1 GEAIGNYY, CDR2 EKD. Here the CDR3 reads CACDSLGANTDKLIF. The CDR3 DNA follows: TGTGCCTGCGACTCTCTGGGGGCCAACACCGATAAACTCATCTTT.

As for this clone: This may come from a read error, since a much larger clone is one base off. Other DNA sequences in this specimen translate into the identical CDR3. The V and J genes are TRDV2 and TRDJ1, with TRDD3 matching 11 bases. CDR1 GEAIGNYY and CDR2 EKD come from the germline V gene. CDR3 length: 17 amino acids. The V and J ends lost 0 bases and 1 base, in that order; junction bases with no gene match: 6. The CDR3 sequence is CACDTLLGDTTTDKLIF. The DNA for the CDR3 is TGTGCCTGTGACACCTTGCTGGGGGATACCACCACCGATAAACTCATCTTT.

On this clone itself: TCRdb records a much larger clone's protein for this DNA, with a difference at residue 6 that likely arises from a read error; the protein given is the translation of the DNA. V and J are TRDV2 and TRDJ1, with 9 bases aligning to TRDD3. The CDR3 has 17 amino acids. Unmatched junction bases numbered 7, after V lost 0 bases and J lost 0 bases. Germline CDR1 and CDR2: GEAIGNYY and EKD. The CDR3 bases are TGTGCCTGTGACACCCCTACTGGGGGACCGTACACCGATAAACTCATCTTT. Translated, it gives CACDTPTGGPYTDKLIF.

Details on this clone: With only one base between it and a far larger clone, this is likely a read error. Other nucleotide sequences in the sample specify the same CDR3. The chain is built from TRDV2 and TRDJ1, with TRDD3 matching 9 bases. Germline V lookup: CDR1 GEAIGNYY, CDR2 EKD. The CDR3 runs 18 residues. CDR3 sequence (DNA): TGTGCCTGTGACCCCCTTCTTGCTACTGGGGGACCAACCGATAAGCTCATCTTT. Translating it yields CACDPLLATGGPTDKLIF.

This clone was picked up a small number of times. For this DNA, TCRdb reports the protein of a much larger clone, which diverges at residue 5, most likely from a read error; the protein presented here is translated directly from the DNA. V gene TRDV2 combines with J gene TRDJ3; 13 bases match TRDD3. Germline lookup yields CDR1 GEAIGNYY and CDR2 EKD. The CDR3 length is 21 residues. V shed 3 bases and J 2 bases; nucleotides not matched to a gene: 12. This chain's CDR3 is CACDAALLGDTRAWDTRQMFF. The DNA of the CDR3 is TGTGCCTGTGACGCCGCATTACTGGGGGATACGCGAGCCTGGGACACCCGACAGATGTTTTTC.

This clone has more than one count but fewer than ten. This may be a read error: a much more frequent sequence differs by one nucleotide. The same CDR3 can be traced to other DNA sequences in this sample. This rearrangement joins TRDV2 to TRDJ1; TRDD3 agrees at 12 bases. J was trimmed by 2 bases and V by 7 bases; bases with no gene match: 10. This CDR3 region has 16 residues. Germline assignment: CDR1 GEAIGNYY and CDR2 EKD. CDR3 sequence reads: CACDPLGDTRTDKLIF. For the CDR3, the DNA is TGTGCCTGCGACCCGCTGGGGGATACGCGGACCGATAAACTCATCTTT.

There are a few counts of this clone. This may stem from a read error, because a much larger clone lies one nucleotide away. This sequence joins TRDV2 and TRDJ1; 12 bases match TRDD3. The CDR3 is 21 amino acids. Trimming cost V 0 bases and J 0 bases; bases outside gene matches: 16. Germline V CDR1 and CDR2: GEAIGNYY, EKD. The CDR3, as DNA: TGTGCCTGTGACACCGTTATGTCTGGGGGATACGCGGAACGGGACACCGATAAACTCATCTTT. This encodes CACDTVMSGGYAERDTDKLIF.

This clone is classed as large. This sample includes further DNA sequences coding for the same CDR3. The rearrangement uses TRDV2 and TRDJ3; 8 bases are shared with TRDD3. Germline loops: CDR1 GEAIGNYY, CDR2 EKD. V lost 1 base, J lost 0 bases, and 13 bases stayed unmatched. CDR3 length: 21 amino acids. The CDR3 DNA follows: TGTGCCTGTGACACGGTAGCCGGGGATACCGTAAGCTCCTGGGACACCCGACAGATGTTTTTC. Translation gives CACDTVAGDTVSSWDTRQMFF.

Concerning this clone: A single base separates this from a much larger clone, so it may be a read error. J is TRDJ1 and V is TRDV2, with 8 bases aligning to TRDD3. V lost 0 bases and J lost 0; bases outside the gene matches: 14. Germline V CDR1 and CDR2: GEAIGNYY, EKD. This CDR3 has 19 residues. DNA for the CDR3: TGTGCCTGTGACACCGTGGGAACCACTGGGGGTAGAGACACCGATAAACTCATCTTT. Translating gives CACDTVGTTGGRDTDKLIF.

This clone turned up a few times. A much larger clone differs from this one at a single base, so this may be a read error. The chain combines TRDV2 with TRDJ1; 7 bases map to TRDD2. The CDR3 runs 20 residues. Germline V gene data show CDR1 as GEAIGNYY and CDR2 as EKD. CDR3 nucleotides: TGTGCCTGTGACACGCTTCCTAGACCCGAGTGGGAGTCGTACACCGATAAACTCACCTTT. Residues: CACDTLPRPEWESYTDKLTF.

This clone was counted only a few times. No DNA is shown, since the ends of the CDR3 on it are uncertain; the CDR3 is the one TCRdb lists. The chain is built from TRAV29/DV5 and TRDJ1; the table's D call, TRDD3, has no DNA check behind it. From its first to its last residue, the CDR3 has 19 amino acids. The germline V gene has CDR1 NSMFDY and CDR2 ISSIKDK. CDR3 loop: CSVLLCSKSFGGLDDKLIF.

A note on this clone: A read error may be the cause here, since a much bigger clone is one base away. This chain connects TRDV2 to TRDJ3, with 13 bases fitting TRDD3. The CDR3 contains 20 residues. Germline CDR1 and CDR2: GEAIGNYY and EKD. The J segment lost 1 base and the V segment lost 3 bases, leaving 8 bases of the junction unmatched. The CDR3 loop is CACDALGDTLGSWDTRQMFF. The CDR3 coding sequence is TGTGCCTGTGACGCACTGGGGGATACGCTTGGGTCCTGGGACACCCGACAGATGTTTTTC.

To note about this clone: Possible read error: a much larger clone is one base away. The rearrangement joins TRDV2 to TRDJ1; 10 bases agree with TRDD3. J was trimmed by 3 bases and V by 3 bases; bases with no gene match: 21. This CDR3 spans 20 amino acids. CDR1 and CDR2 (germline): GEAIGNYY, EKD. The CDR3 reads CACDSPTSGGDTTLPDKLIF. DNA for the CDR3: TGTGCCTGTGACTCTCCCACCTCAGGGGGGGATACGACCCTCCCCGATAAACTCATCTTT.

This clone was seen a few times. Since a much larger clone is just one base distant, this may be a read error. This chain uses TRDV1 with TRDJ1; possible D gene TRDD3, 5 bases. The V gene lost 0 bases and the J gene lost 3 bases, with 20 bases spanning the gap. Germline V lookup: CDR1 TSWWSYY, CDR2 QGS. CDR3 length: 18 residues. The CDR3 reads CALGELAMGRDTADKLIF. The CDR3, as DNA: TGTGCTCTTGGGGAACTAGCGATGGGGCGAGATACAGCCGATAAACTCATCTTT.

Concerning this clone: A far larger clone is off by one base, so a read error is likely. The gene calls are TRDV2 and TRDJ1, with 9 bases lining up with TRDD3. CDR1 is GEAIGNYY and CDR2 is EKD in the germline V gene. The J segment lost 0 bases and the V segment lost 0 bases, leaving 10 bases of the junction unmatched. The CDR3 extends over 18 amino acids. CDR3 amino acids: CACDTIGDTPPDTDKLIF. CDR3 in DNA: TGTGCCTGTGACACCATTGGGGATACGCCACCCGACACCGATAAACTCATCTTT.

This clone turned up a few times. This may stem from a read error, because a much larger clone lies one nucleotide away. The V and J genes are TRDV2 and TRDJ1; 8 nucleotides match TRDD3. The CDR3 covers 17 residues. Germline V gives CDR1 GEAIGNYY, CDR2 EKD. Trimming took 6 bases from V and 1 from J; bases not matched to a gene: 15. CDR3 region: CACSVLGATTVTDKLIF. The CDR3 coding sequence is TGTGCCTGTTCCGTACTGGGGGCTACGACGGTCACCGATAAACTCATCTTT.

This clone turned up a few times. This likely traces to a read error, being one base from a far larger clone. The same CDR3 is also encoded by other DNA sequences in this sample. The chain recombines TRDV2 with TRDJ1, with 13 bases fitting TRDD3. In germline, CDR1 is GEAIGNYY, CDR2 EKD. The length of the CDR3 is 17 residues. After removal of 7 bases from V and 1 base from J, the junction contained 11 bases not matched to a gene. The DNA for the CDR3 is TGTGCCTGCGACGTACTGGGGGATACGCAAATCACCGATAAACTCATCTTT. It encodes CACDVLGDTQITDKLIF.

This clone is deemed medium-sized (0.01 to 0.1%). The same CDR3 arises from other DNA sequences in this sample as well. This chain connects TRDV2 to TRDJ1; 13 bases map to TRDD3. CDR1 is GEAIGNYY, CDR2 EKD, per germline. V trimming: 3 bases; J trimming: 0 bases; junction bases outside the gene matches: 9. The CDR3 runs 18 residues. Here the CDR3 reads CACDPVLGDTTHTDKLIF. CDR3 bases: TGTGCCTGTGACCCCGTACTGGGGGATACGACACACACCGATAAACTCATCTTT.

The chain uses TRDV2 and TRDJ1; 13 bases agree with TRDD3. Looked up from germline, CDR1 is GEAIGNYY and CDR2 is EKD. The V and J ends lost 3 bases and 0 bases, in that order; junction bases with no gene match: 12. The CDR3 runs to 19 residues. CDR3 region: CACDALLGDTGPYTDKLIF. As DNA, the CDR3 is TGTGCCTGTGACGCCTTACTGGGGGATACGGGGCCGTACACCGATAAACTCATCTTT.

This clone is large (0.1 to 1%) within its sample. This specimen includes other DNA sequences encoding the same CDR3. The chain is built from TRDV2 and TRDJ1, with D perhaps matching TRDD3 (5 bases). CDR3 length: 16 amino acids. The V gene lost 0 bases and the J gene lost 0 bases, with 13 bases spanning the gap. Germline lookup yields CDR1 GEAIGNYY and CDR2 EKD. The DNA for the CDR3 is TGTGCCTGTGACACCGTGGGGACCAAATACACCGATAAACTCATCTTT. This gives the protein CACDTVGTKYTDKLIF.